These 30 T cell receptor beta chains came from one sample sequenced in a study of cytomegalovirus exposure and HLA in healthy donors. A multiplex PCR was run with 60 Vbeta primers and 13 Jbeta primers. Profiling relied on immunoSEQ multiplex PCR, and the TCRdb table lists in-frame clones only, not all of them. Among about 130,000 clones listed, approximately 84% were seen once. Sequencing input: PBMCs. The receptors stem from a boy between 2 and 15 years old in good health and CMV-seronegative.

This CDR3 is CASSDGESEKLFF. The CDR3 coding sequence is TGTGCCAGCAGTGATGGAGAGAGTGAAAAACTGTTTTTT. This chain uses TRBV6-1 with TRBJ1-4; D is unresolved. From germline, CDR1 is MNHNS and CDR2 SASEGT. The CDR3 sequence is 13 residues long. V was trimmed by 3 bases and J by 7 bases, leaving 9 bases between them.

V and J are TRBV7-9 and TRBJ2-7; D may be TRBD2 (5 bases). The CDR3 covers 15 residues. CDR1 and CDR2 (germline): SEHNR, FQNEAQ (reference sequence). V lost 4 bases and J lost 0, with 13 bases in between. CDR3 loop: CASSSTVGSSYEQYF. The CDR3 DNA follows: TGTGCCAGCAGCTCTACAGTAGGGAGCTCCTACGAGCAGTACTTC.

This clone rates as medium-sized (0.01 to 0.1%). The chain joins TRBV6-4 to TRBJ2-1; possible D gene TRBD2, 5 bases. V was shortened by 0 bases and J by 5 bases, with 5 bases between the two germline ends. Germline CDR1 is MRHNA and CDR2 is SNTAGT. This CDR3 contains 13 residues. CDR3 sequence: CASSDSTNNEQFF. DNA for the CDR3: TGTGCCAGCAGTGACTCGACTAACAATGAGCAGTTCTTC.

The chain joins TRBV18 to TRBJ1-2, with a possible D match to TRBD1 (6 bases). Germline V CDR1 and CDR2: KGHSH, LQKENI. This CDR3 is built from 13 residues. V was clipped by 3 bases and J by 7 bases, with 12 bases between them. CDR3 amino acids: CASSPRDIPGYTF. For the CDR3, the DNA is TGTGCCAGCTCACCCCGGGACATCCCTGGCTACACCTTC.

The chain's CDR3 is CASSRGRETQYF. The CDR3 bases are TGTGCCAGCAGCAGGGGGCGGGAGACCCAGTACTTC. V usage is TRBV2 and J usage is TRBJ2-5; TRBD1 aligns across 8 bases. The CDR3 has 12 amino acids. Germline values: CDR1 SNHLY, CDR2 FYNNEI. J was trimmed by 5 bases and V by 6 bases; bases with no gene match: 2.

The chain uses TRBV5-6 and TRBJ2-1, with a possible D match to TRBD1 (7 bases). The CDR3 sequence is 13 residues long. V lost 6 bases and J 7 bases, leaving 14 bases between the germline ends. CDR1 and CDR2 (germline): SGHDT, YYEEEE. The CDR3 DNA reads TGTGCCAGCAACAGGGACAGCGGGAATGAGCAGTTCTTC. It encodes CASNRDSGNEQFF.

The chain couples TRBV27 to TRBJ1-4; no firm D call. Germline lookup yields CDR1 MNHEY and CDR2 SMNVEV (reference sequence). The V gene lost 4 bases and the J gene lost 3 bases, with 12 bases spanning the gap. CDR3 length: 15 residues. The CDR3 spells CASSYDGSSNEKLFF. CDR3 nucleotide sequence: TGTGCCAGCAGTTACGACGGGTCTTCTAATGAAAAACTGTTTTTT. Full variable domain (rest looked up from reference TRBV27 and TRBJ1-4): EAQVTQNPRYLITVTGKKLTVTCSQNMNHEYMSWYRQDPGLGLRQIYYSMNVEVTDKGDVPEGYKVSRKEKRNFPLILESPSPNQTSLYFCASSYDGSSNEKLFFGSGTQLSVL.

The CDR3 nucleotides are TGCGCCAGCAGCTTGGGTATCGGCGGCGGCGAGCAGTACGTC. Its protein product is CASSLGIGGGEQYV. The rearrangement uses TRBV5-1 and TRBJ2-7; D not certain. The CDR3 has 14 residues. Deletions cut 0 bases from V and 6 bases from J, with 13 bases between. The germline CDR1 and CDR2 sequences are SGHRS and YFSETQ.

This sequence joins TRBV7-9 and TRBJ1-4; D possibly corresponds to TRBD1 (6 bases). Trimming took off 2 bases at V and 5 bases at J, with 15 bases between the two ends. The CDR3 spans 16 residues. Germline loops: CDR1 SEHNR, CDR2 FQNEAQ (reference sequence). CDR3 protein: CASSLPTSGTNEKLFF. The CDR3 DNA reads TGTGCCAGCAGCTTACCTACTTCCGGGACAAATGAAAAACTGTTTTTT.

DNA of the CDR3: TGTGCCAGCAGCCGAGAGGGGGGCACAGATACGCAGTATTTT. Its translation is CASSREGGTDTQYF. The chain combines TRBV7-3 with TRBJ2-3, with D perhaps TRBD1 (6 bases). Trimming shortened V by 5 bases and J by 1 base, and 10 bases separated the two germline ends. Germline loops: CDR1 SGHTA, CDR2 FQGTGA. This CDR3 comprises 14 residues.

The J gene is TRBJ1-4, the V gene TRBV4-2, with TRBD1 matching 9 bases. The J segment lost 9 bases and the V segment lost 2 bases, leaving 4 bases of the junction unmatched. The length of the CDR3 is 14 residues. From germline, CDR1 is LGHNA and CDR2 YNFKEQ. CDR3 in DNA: TGTGCCAGCAGCCAACGGGACAGGGCCCAAAAACTGTTTTTT. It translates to CASSQRDRAQKLFF.

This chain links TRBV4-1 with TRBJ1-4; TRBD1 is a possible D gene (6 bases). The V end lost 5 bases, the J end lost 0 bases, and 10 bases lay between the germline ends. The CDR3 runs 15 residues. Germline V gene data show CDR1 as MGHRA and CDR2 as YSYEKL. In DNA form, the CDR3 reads TGCGCCAGCAGCAGGGGGGGTCCAACTAATGAAAAACTGTTTTTT. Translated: CASSRGGPTNEKLFF.

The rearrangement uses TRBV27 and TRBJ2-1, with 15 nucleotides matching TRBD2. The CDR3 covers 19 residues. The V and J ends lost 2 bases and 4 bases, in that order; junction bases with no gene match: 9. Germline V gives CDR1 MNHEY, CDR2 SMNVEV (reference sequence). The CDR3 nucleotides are TGTGCCAGCAGTTTACTCCCCGGACTAGCGGGAGGGAATTACAATGAGCAGTTCTTC. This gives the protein CASSLLPGLAGGNYNEQFF.

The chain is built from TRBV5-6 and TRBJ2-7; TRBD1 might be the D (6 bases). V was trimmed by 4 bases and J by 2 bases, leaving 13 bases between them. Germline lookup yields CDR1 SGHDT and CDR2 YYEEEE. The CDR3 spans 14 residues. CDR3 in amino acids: CASSPPRGPYEQYF. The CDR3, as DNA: TGTGCCAGCAGCCCACCCAGGGGCCCCTACGAGCAGTACTTC.

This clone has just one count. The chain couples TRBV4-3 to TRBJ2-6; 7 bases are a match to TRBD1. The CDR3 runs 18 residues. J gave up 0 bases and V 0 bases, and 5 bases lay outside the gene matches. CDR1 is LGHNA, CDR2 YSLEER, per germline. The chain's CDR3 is CASSQETGEYSGANVLTF. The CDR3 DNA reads TGCGCCAGCAGCCAAGAAACAGGGGAGTACTCTGGGGCCAACGTCCTGACTTTC.

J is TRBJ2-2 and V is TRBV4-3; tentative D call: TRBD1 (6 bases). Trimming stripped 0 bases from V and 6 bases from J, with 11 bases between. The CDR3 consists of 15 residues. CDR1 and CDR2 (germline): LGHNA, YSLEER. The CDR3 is CASSQEGGRAGELFF. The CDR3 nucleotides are TGCGCCAGCAGCCAAGAAGGGGGTCGGGCCGGGGAGCTGTTTTTT.

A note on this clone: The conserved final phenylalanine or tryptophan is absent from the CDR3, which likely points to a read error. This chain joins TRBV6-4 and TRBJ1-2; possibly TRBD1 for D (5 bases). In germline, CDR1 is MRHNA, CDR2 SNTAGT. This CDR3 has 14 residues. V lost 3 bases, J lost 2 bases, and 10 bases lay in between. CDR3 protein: CASSEGRENYGYTS. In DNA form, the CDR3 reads TGTGCCAGCAGTGAGGGCAGGGAAAACTATGGCTACACCTCC.

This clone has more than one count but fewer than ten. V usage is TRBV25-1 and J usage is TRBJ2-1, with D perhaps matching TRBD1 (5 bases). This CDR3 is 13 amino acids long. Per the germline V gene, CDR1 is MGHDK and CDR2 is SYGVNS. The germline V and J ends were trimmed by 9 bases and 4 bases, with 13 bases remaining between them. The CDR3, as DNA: TGTGCCAGTAGAAAAGGGGATTACAATGAGCAGTTCTTC. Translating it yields CASRKGDYNEQFF.

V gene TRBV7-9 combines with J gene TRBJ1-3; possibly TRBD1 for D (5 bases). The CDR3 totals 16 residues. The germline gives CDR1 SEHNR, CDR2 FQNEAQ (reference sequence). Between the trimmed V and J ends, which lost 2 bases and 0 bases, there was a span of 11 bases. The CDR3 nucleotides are TGTGCCAGCAGCTTATTGGGGGGACCCTCTGGAAACACCATATATTTT. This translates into CASSLLGGPSGNTIYF.

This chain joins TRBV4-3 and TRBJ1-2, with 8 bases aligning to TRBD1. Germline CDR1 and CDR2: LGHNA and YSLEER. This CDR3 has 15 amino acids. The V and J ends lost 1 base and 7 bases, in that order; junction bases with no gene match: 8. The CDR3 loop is CASSQVFQGASGYTF. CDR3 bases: TGCGCCAGCAGCCAAGTTTTCCAGGGGGCGAGTGGCTACACCTTC.

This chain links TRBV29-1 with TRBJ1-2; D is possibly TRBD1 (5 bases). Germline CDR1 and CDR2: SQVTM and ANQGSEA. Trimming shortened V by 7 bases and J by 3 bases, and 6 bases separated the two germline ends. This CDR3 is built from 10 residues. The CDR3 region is CSGGDYGYTF. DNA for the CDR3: TGCAGCGGGGGGGACTATGGCTACACCTTC.

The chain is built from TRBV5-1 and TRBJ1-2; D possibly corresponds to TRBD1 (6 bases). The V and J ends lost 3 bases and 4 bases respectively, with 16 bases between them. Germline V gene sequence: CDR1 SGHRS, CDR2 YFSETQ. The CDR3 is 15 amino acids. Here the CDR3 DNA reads TGCGCCAGCAGCTCGGACAGCGCAGGACTCTATGGCTACACCTTC. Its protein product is CASSSDSAGLYGYTF.

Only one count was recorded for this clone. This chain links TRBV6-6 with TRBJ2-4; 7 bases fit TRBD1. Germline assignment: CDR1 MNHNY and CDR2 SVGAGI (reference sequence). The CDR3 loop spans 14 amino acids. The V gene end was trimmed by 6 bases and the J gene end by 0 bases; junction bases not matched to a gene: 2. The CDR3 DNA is TGTGCCAGCAGGGGACAGCTAGCCAAAAACATTCAGTACTTC. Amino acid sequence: CASRGQLAKNIQYF.

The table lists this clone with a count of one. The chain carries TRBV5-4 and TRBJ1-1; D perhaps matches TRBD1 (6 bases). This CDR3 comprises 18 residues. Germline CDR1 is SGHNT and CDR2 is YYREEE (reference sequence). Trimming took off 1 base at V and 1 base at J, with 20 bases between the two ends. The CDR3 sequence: CASSLRTATSKGNTEAFF. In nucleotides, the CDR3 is TGTGCCAGCAGCTTGAGGACAGCCACCTCAAAGGGGAACACTGAAGCTTTCTTT.

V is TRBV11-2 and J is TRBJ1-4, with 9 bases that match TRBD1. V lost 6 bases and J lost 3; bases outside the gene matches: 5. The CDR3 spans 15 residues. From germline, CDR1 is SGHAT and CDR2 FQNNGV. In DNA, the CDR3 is TGTGCCAGCAGACTGACAGGGGGGGCTAATGAAAAACTGTTTTTT. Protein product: CASRLTGGANEKLFF.

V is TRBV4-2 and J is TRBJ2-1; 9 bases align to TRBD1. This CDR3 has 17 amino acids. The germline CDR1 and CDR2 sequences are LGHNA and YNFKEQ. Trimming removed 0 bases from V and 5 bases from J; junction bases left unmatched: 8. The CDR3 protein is CASSQEFGTGYNNEQFF. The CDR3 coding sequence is TGTGCCAGCAGCCAAGAATTCGGGACAGGGTACAACAATGAGCAGTTCTTC.

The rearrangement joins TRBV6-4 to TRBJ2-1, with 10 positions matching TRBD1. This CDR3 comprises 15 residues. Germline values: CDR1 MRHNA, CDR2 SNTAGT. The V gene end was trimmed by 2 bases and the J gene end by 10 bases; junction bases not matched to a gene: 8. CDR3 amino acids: CASSDSGTGAAEQFF. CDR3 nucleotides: TGTGCCAGCAGTGACAGTGGGACAGGGGCCGCCGAGCAGTTCTTC.

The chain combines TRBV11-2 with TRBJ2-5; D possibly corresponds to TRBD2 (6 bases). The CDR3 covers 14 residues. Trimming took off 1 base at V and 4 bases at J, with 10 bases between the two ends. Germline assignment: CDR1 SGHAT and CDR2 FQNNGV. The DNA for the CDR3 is TGTGCCAGCAGCTTAGGAACAGCGGGAGAGACCCAGTACTTC. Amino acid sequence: CASSLGTAGETQYF.

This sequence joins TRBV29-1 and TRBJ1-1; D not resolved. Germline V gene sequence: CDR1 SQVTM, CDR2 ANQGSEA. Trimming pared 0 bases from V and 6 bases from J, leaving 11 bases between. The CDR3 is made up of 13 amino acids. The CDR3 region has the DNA TGCAGCGTTGAAGATTTCCGGGTGGCTGAAGCTTTCTTT. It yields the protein CSVEDFRVAEAFF.

CDR3 DNA sequence: TGTGCCAGCAGTGAAAAGGTAGCGGGAGAGGTAGATACGCAGTATTTT. This sequence encodes CASSEKVAGEVDTQYF. The V gene is TRBV6-1, the J gene TRBJ2-3, with 9 positions matching TRBD2. V gave up 2 bases and J gave up 5 bases; unmatched junction bases: 8. The CDR3 totals 16 residues. Germline values: CDR1 MNHNS, CDR2 SASEGT.